The entry below describes one TCR beta chain. The antigen this receptor binds is unknown. No base-level quality is on record; no much larger clone is a single base apart. Within the sample, other DNA sequences also encode this same CDR3. This sample stems from a study of OX40 agonist ivuxolimab in advanced cancers. Study-wide context: The costimulatory receptor OX40 (CD134) was targeted by ivuxolimab, a fully human IgG2 agonistic monoclonal antibody. Intravenous ivuxolimab was administered to patients every 2 weeks at six dose levels: 0.01, 0.1, 0.3, 1.5, 3 and 10 mg/kg. Of the approximately 53 patients in dose escalation, about 20 had hepatocellular carcinoma, some 15 had melanoma, 9 had renal cell carcinoma and 9 had head and neck cancer. A male proportion of approximately 83% and a mean age of around 60 years, ranging from roughly 23 to 80, were recorded for the dose-escalation cohort. Prior anti-PD-1, anti-PD-L1 or anti-CTLA-4 therapy was permitted, and 30% to 45% of dose-escalation patients had received checkpoint inhibitors. Partial responses occurred in three dose-escalation patients: two with cutaneous melanoma and one with hepatocellular carcinoma. The purpose of peripheral TCRbeta sequencing was to test whether ivuxolimab changed TCR sequence diversity and led to clonal T-cell expansion. The paper covers the monotherapy dose-escalation part of the phase I ivuxolimab trial, which included N ≈ 50 patients.

The full study reports these points: At doses from 0.1 to 3.0 mg/kg, clonal expansion was seen in both CD4+ and CD8+ blood T cells between baseline and week 6. Low levels of normalized T-cell clonal expansion were also seen in some patients who did not respond. Partial responders in the 0.1-3.0 mg/kg groups had among the lowest normalized peripheral clonal expansion, especially among CD8+ T cells. After ivuxolimab, more expanded clones were found on average in CD8+ T cells than in CD4+ T cells. The antigen specificity of the clonally expanded peripheral T cells was not determined.

Patients with autoimmune disease history or receiving systemic immunosuppression were excluded from the trial. In every dose cohort, peripheral blood was drawn for TCR sequencing at baseline, cycle 4 day 1, and cycle 7 day 1. Samples came from an open-label, multicenter, first-in-human phase I dose-escalation trial of ivuxolimab. Adults with locally advanced or metastatic melanoma, renal cell, hepatocellular, or head and neck squamous cell carcinoma were enrolled in the trial. Before TCR sequencing, CD4+ T cells and CD8+ T cells from peripheral blood were sorted into separate populations. The CDR3 runs 15 residues from the cysteine to the phenylalanine. The kept DNA is CDR3 alone, 45 bases in frame from the first base. The V end gives up 3 bases and the J end 3 bases, leaving 1 base in the junction not matched to a gene. The germline V gene (reference sequence) yields SEHNR for CDR1 and FQNEAQ for CDR2.

Genomic DNA was isolated from the sorted cells so that the TCRbeta CDR3 region could be sequenced. The immunoSEQ Assay was used for sequencing of TCRbeta CDR3 regions. TCRdb re-hosts the immuneACCESS table, in-frame sequences only. Its copies lack some clones; in the studies checked, an unresolved V gene accounts for under half of them, and the cause for the rest is not known. This sample comprises 60,000 to 65,000 clones, roughly 80% of them detected only once. The ten largest account for 1.5% to 2.5% of the sample. This TCR derives from an adult with an advanced solid tumor such as melanoma, head and neck, liver or kidney cancer. The sample was CD4+ or CD8+ T cells sorted from blood, taken in a trial of the OX40 agonist ivuxolimab. The rearranged segments are TRBV7-9 and TRBJ2-5; TRBD2 aligns with 13 central bases. The CDR3 is CASSFGLAGEETQYF. The DNA is TGTGCCAGCAGCTTCGGACTAGCGGGAGAAGAGACCCAGTACTTC.